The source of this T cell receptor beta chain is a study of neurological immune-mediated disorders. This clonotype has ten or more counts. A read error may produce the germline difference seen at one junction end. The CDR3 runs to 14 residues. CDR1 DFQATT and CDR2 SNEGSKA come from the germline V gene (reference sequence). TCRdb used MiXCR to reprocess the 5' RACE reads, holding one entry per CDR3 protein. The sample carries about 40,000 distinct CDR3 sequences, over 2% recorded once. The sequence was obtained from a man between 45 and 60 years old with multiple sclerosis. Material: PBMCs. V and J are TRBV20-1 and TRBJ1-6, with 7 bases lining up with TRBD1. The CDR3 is CSARGEGARSPLNF. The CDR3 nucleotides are TGCAGTGCTAGAGGTGAGGGGGCCCGTTCACCCCTCAACTTT.